The 30 T cell receptor beta chains reported below all come from one sample, sequenced in a study of OX40 agonist ivuxolimab in advanced cancers. Profiling relied on immunoSEQ multiplex PCR, and the TCRdb table lists in-frame clones only, not all of them. The sample includes 42,000 or so clones, 70% to 90% of them seen just once. Sequences were derived from CD4+ or CD8+ T cells sorted from blood, sampled in a trial of the OX40 agonist ivuxolimab. These receptors were obtained from an adult with an advanced solid tumor such as melanoma, head and neck, liver or kidney cancer.

This chain joins TRBV5-4 and TRBJ2-1; 9 nucleotides line up with TRBD1. Germline CDR1 and CDR2: SGHNT and YYREEE (reference sequence). This CDR3 region has 15 residues. The junction had 9 bases not matched to a gene; V was cut back by 4 bases and J by 7 bases. CDR3 DNA sequence: TGTGCCAGCAGCACCACAGGGGGCAATGGGAATGAGCAGTTCTTC. It codes for CASSTTGGNGNEQFF.

V and J are TRBV10-2 and TRBJ1-5, with TRBD1 matching 7 bases. The CDR3 runs 20 residues. Trimming took 6 bases from V and 0 from J; bases not matched to a gene: 20. The germline CDR1 and CDR2 sequences are WSHSY and SAAADI. The CDR3 region has the DNA TGCGCCAGCAGGACCGCCCAGGGACAGCCCAATCCCTATAGCAATCAGCCCCAGCATTTT. Its translation: CASRTAQGQPNPYSNQPQHF.

The chain carries TRBV29-1 and TRBJ2-1; 12 positions agree with TRBD2. The CDR3 has 15 amino acids. The germline gives CDR1 SQVTM, CDR2 ANQGSEA. V shed 4 bases and J 9 bases; nucleotides not matched to a gene: 10. The CDR3 nucleotides are TGCAGCGTTGGAGAACTAGCGGGGGGAATTGGTGAGCAGTTCTTC. This sequence encodes CSVGELAGGIGEQFF.

The gene calls are TRBV5-1 and TRBJ2-6; 8 nucleotides align to TRBD1. Germline V gene sequence: CDR1 SGHRS, CDR2 YFSETQ. J was trimmed by 3 bases and V by 2 bases; bases with no gene match: 4. The CDR3 is 16 amino acids. CDR3 bases: TGCGCCAGCAGCTTCCGACAGGGGCTTGGGGCCAACGTCCTGACTTTC. As protein: CASSFRQGLGANVLTF.

The chain couples TRBV6-4 to TRBJ1-1; 8 bases match TRBD1. V dropped 0 bases and J dropped 3; count of bases not matched to a gene: 12. The CDR3 consists of 18 residues. CDR1 is MRHNA, CDR2 SNTAGT, per germline. In DNA, the CDR3 is TGTGCCAGCAGTGACTCGGGATTTCAGGGGGCGCGGGACACTGAAGCTTTCTTT. Residues: CASSDSGFQGARDTEAFF.

The rearrangement links TRBV2 to TRBJ1-6, with 7 bases identical to TRBD1. Germline loops: CDR1 SNHLY, CDR2 FYNNEI. V gave up 4 bases and J gave up 7 bases; unmatched junction bases: 7. The CDR3 sequence is 15 residues long. CDR3 DNA sequence: TGTGCCAGCAGTGGCGACAGGGTCCGGAATTCACCCCTCCACTTT. As protein: CASSGDRVRNSPLHF.

The rearrangement uses TRBV7-8 and TRBJ1-4; D not certain. Germline CDR1 is SGHVS and CDR2 is FQNEAQ. Trimming pared 0 bases from V and 0 bases from J, leaving 11 bases between. The CDR3 loop spans 17 amino acids. Here the CDR3 reads CASSLALGVATNEKLFF. For the CDR3, the DNA is TGTGCCAGCAGCTTAGCGTTAGGAGTCGCAACTAATGAAAAACTGTTTTTT. Drawing the rest from reference TRBV7-8 and TRBJ1-4, the complete variable domain is GAGVSQSPRYKVAKRGQDVALRCDPISGHVSLFWYQQALGQGPEFLTYFQNEAQLDKSGLPSDRFFAERPEGSVSTLKIQRTQQEDSAVYLCASSLALGVATNEKLFFGSGTQLSVL.

The V and J genes are TRBV18 and TRBJ1-3; a weak D match, TRBD1 (6 bases). Looked up from germline, CDR1 is KGHSH and CDR2 is LQKENI. V was pared by 0 bases and J by 4 bases, with 16 bases between. There are 17 residues in the CDR3. Here the CDR3 DNA reads TGTGCCAGCTCACCACCGTCAGGGGACCTGTGGGGAAACACCATATATTTT. This encodes CASSPPSGDLWGNTIYF.

The chain uses TRBV18 and TRBJ1-1; 8 bases fit TRBD1. The CDR3 sequence is 13 residues long. The ends lost 8 bases at V and 13 bases at J; junction bases unmatched: 15. CDR1 KGHSH and CDR2 LQKENI come from the germline V gene. The CDR3 loop is CASTSDRTGLHFF. The CDR3, as DNA: TGTGCCAGCACATCAGATCGGACAGGGTTGCATTTCTTT.

This chain joins TRBV5-4 and TRBJ1-1, with D possibly being TRBD1 (6 bases). V dropped 0 bases and J dropped 5 bases, with 8 bases sitting between them. CDR1 SGHNT and CDR2 YYREEE come from the germline V gene (reference sequence). This CDR3 is 13 amino acids long. CDR3 residues: CASSLGGRTEAFF. The CDR3 region has the DNA TGTGCCAGCAGCTTGGGGGGGCGAACTGAAGCTTTCTTT. Supplemented by reference TRBV5-4 and TRBJ1-1, the full variable domain reads ETGVTQSPTHLIKTRGQQVTLRCSSQSGHNTVSWYQQALGQGPQFIFQYYREEENGRGNFPPRFSGLQFPNYSSELNVNALELDDSALYLCASSLGGRTEAFFGQGTRLTVV.

This chain connects TRBV29-1 to TRBJ1-2, with 8 bases identical to TRBD1. Losses at the gene ends were 7 bases for V and 3 bases for J; bases not matched to a gene: 7. CDR3 length: 13 residues. Germline-derived CDR1 and CDR2 are SQVTM and ANQGSEA. The CDR3 sequence: CSAGRGQYYGYTF. The CDR3 region has the DNA TGCAGCGCCGGCAGGGGGCAGTACTATGGCTACACCTTC.

The chain employs TRBV5-1 and TRBJ1-1; D is possibly TRBD1 (6 bases). The CDR3 is made up of 14 amino acids. The V and J ends lost 0 bases and 5 bases respectively, with 11 bases between them. CDR1 is SGHRS, CDR2 YFSETQ, per germline. CDR3 sequence (DNA): TGCGCCAGCAGCTTGGGCAGGGGTGAGACTGAAGCTTTCTTT. Protein: CASSLGRGETEAFF.

The chain joins TRBV7-2 to TRBJ2-7; 9 nucleotides match TRBD1. The CDR3 totals 17 residues. V lost 2 bases, J lost 0 bases, and 8 bases stayed unmatched. Germline CDR1 is SGHTA and CDR2 is FQGNSA. The CDR3 DNA reads TGTGCCAGCAGCTTAACCCCGAGACAGGGGGTCTCCTACGAGCAGTACTTC. As protein: CASSLTPRQGVSYEQYF.

The genes are TRBV6-5 and TRBJ1-5, with a weak D call TRBD1 (6 bases). The CDR3 has 12 residues. V lost 8 bases, J lost 4 bases, and 9 bases lay in between. Per the germline V gene, CDR1 is MNHEY and CDR2 is SVGAGI. The CDR3 reads CASGGGNQPQHF. CDR3 sequence (DNA): TGTGCCAGCGGAGGGGGGAATCAGCCCCAGCATTTT.

This chain joins TRBV4-3 and TRBJ2-3; D unclear. Germline V lookup: CDR1 LGHNA, CDR2 YSLEER. The V end was cut by 1 base, the J end by 2 bases, with 10 bases between. This CDR3 is 15 amino acids long. Written as DNA, the CDR3 is TGCGCCAGCAGCCAAGTATCCACAGCCACAGATACGCAGTATTTT. Residues: CASSQVSTATDTQYF.

V and J are TRBV5-1 and TRBJ2-2; 12 bases are a match to TRBD2. This CDR3 region has 15 residues. V dropped 1 base and J dropped 9; count of bases not matched to a gene: 4. CDR1 SGHRS and CDR2 YFSETQ come from the germline V gene. The CDR3 here is CASSLRLAGVWELFF. As DNA, the CDR3 is TGCGCCAGCAGCTTGCGACTAGCGGGGGTGTGGGAGCTGTTTTTT. Looking up the rest from reference TRBV5-1 and TRBJ2-2 gives the full variable domain: KAGVTQTPRYLIKTRGQQVTLSCSPISGHRSVSWYQQTPGQGLQFLFEYFSETQRNKGNFPGRFSGRQFSNSRSEMNVSTLELGDSALYLCASSLRLAGVWELFFGEGSRLTVL.

This clone was seen once. The rearrangement uses TRBV5-8 and TRBJ1-2, with 7 bases matching TRBD1. CDR1 SGHTS and CDR2 YDEGEE come from the germline V gene. After removal of 5 bases from V and 3 bases from J, the junction contained 4 bases not matched to a gene. The CDR3 spans 13 residues. CDR3 nucleotide sequence: TGTGCCAGCAGGCAAACAGGGGACTATGGCTACACCTTC. This gives the protein CASRQTGDYGYTF.

This rearrangement joins TRBV4-3 to TRBJ2-5, with D unresolved. The J call is in doubt because the DNA end fits TRBJ2-7 better. The CDR3 is 18 amino acids. Germline V gene lookup returns CDR1 LGHNA and CDR2 YSLEER. CDR3 in amino acids: CASSQGWAGNEISYEQYF. The CDR3 DNA sequence: TGCGCCAGCAGCCAAGGGTGGGCAGGTAATGAGATCTCCTACGAGCAGTACTTC.

The chain combines TRBV7-4 with TRBJ1-5; D uncertain. The CDR3 totals 13 residues. Looked up from germline, CDR1 is SGHVT and CDR2 is SQSDAQ. V lost 3 bases, J lost 2 bases, and 5 bases lay in between. The DNA of the CDR3 is TGTGCCAGCAGCTTTTACGGCAATCAGCCCCAGCATTTT. Its protein product is CASSFYGNQPQHF.

V gene TRBV10-3 combines with J gene TRBJ1-2; maybe TRBD1 (5 bases). This CDR3 has 12 residues. The ends were cut back, 11 bases at V and 6 bases at J, with 16 bases in the middle. Looked up from germline, CDR1 is ENHRY and CDR2 is SYGVKD. The CDR3 region is CAAGRPSDGYTF. In DNA form, the CDR3 reads TGTGCCGCGGGACGGCCCTCGGATGGCTACACCTTC.

The V gene is TRBV2, the J gene TRBJ1-6; no definite D call. Trimming took 3 bases from V and 3 from J, leaving 6 bases between them. The CDR3 extends over 14 amino acids. Germline values: CDR1 SNHLY, CDR2 FYNNEI. CDR3 sequence reads: CASSEGIYNSPLHF. The CDR3 region has the DNA TGTGCCAGCAGTGAGGGGATCTATAATTCACCCCTCCACTTT.

V is TRBV5-4 and J is TRBJ1-2; 8 bases align to TRBD1. CDR1 SGHNT and CDR2 YYREEE come from the germline V gene (reference sequence). V lost 4 bases to trimming and J lost 1 base; unmatched junction nucleotides: 6. This CDR3 is built from 15 residues. The CDR3 is CASSQDRAVNYGYTF. In DNA form, the CDR3 reads TGTGCCAGCAGCCAGGACAGGGCCGTTAACTATGGCTACACCTTC.

The chain couples TRBV5-1 to TRBJ2-5, with D tentatively TRBD2 (5 bases). Germline CDR1 and CDR2: SGHRS and YFSETQ. The CDR3 runs to 13 residues. V was pared by 4 bases and J by 10 bases, with 17 bases between. DNA of the CDR3: TGCGCCAGCAGCCAGACGGGCGTACGGGGCCAGTACTTC. Its protein is CASSQTGVRGQYF.

The chain carries TRBV7-9 and TRBJ2-3; D gene unclear. V was pared by 6 bases and J by 2 bases, with 3 bases between. This CDR3 has 11 residues. The germline CDR1 and CDR2 sequences are SEHNR and FQNEAQ (reference sequence). The CDR3 DNA is TGTGCCAGCAGTAACACAGATACGCAGTATTTT. It translates to CASSNTDTQYF.

In DNA form, the CDR3 reads TGCAGCGGGGGGACGGCAACTAATGAAAAACTGTTTTTT. Translating gives CSGGTATNEKLFF. The genes are TRBV29-1 and TRBJ1-4, with a weak D call TRBD1 (5 bases). The CDR3 sequence is 13 residues long. CDR1 and CDR2 (germline): SQVTM, ANQGSEA. V shed 7 bases and J shed 0 bases, with 9 bases lying between them.

V usage is TRBV4-3 and J usage is TRBJ2-3, with TRBD2 identical over 9 bases. V shed 2 bases, J shed 4 bases, and the junction held 7 bases outside the gene matches. This CDR3 region has 16 residues. Germline values: CDR1 LGHNA, CDR2 YSLEER. The CDR3 here is CASSQRRTSEADTQYF. The CDR3 bases are TGCGCCAGCAGCCAAAGGCGGACTAGCGAAGCAGATACGCAGTATTTT.

The rearrangement links TRBV6-6 to TRBJ2-3, with D possibly being TRBD1 or TRBD2 (6 bases each). The CDR3 extends over 15 amino acids. Germline-derived CDR1 and CDR2 are MNHNY and SVGAGI (reference sequence). The V and J ends lost 11 bases and 1 base respectively, with 19 bases between them. The CDR3: CACEKGGFRTDTQYF. The CDR3 DNA reads as TGTGCCTGCGAGAAGGGGGGTTTCCGCACAGATACGCAGTATTTT.

The chain is built from TRBV5-6 and TRBJ1-3; D not resolved. The CDR3 spans 14 residues. Trimming took off 0 bases at V and 8 bases at J, with 12 bases between the two ends. Germline V gene sequence: CDR1 SGHDT, CDR2 YYEEEE. CDR3 amino acids: CASSLASLSDTIYF. CDR3 DNA sequence: TGTGCCAGCAGCTTGGCCTCATTAAGTGACACCATATATTTT.

The table lists this clone with a count of one. The J gene is TRBJ1-1, the V gene TRBV11-3; 9 positions match TRBD1. The germline V gene has CDR1 SGHNT and CDR2 YENEEA. V was pared by 5 bases and J by 1 base, with 5 bases of the junction left unmatched. The CDR3 is 15 residues long. The CDR3 sequence: CASSPHRGPNTEAFF. Here the CDR3 DNA reads TGTGCCAGCAGCCCGCACAGGGGGCCGAACACTGAAGCTTTCTTT.

This chain joins TRBV6-1 and TRBJ1-5, with D tentatively TRBD1 (5 bases). The CDR3 covers 18 residues. Trimming cost V 4 bases and J 5 bases, with 24 bases left between them. The germline CDR1 and CDR2 sequences are MNHNS and SASEGT. Here the CDR3 reads CASSAKGWGGIGDQPQHF. CDR3 bases: TGTGCCAGCAGTGCCAAAGGGTGGGGCGGGATAGGCGATCAGCCCCAGCATTTT.